The 5 T cell receptor beta chains presented below share a single source sample, sequenced in a study of T cell repertoires in aging, cancer and after chemotherapy. A mixed TRB-A/B primer pool amplified rearranged TRB by multiplex touch-down PCR. TCRdb analysed the multiplex PCR reads with MiXCR anew, one entry per CDR3 protein. The sample comprises roughly 5,700 distinct CDR3 sequences, about a quarter of which are singletons, and 30% to 35% rests with the top ten. TCR beta rearrangements were amplified from peripheral blood genomic DNA. The sequencing input was blood. The receptors come from a human donor with a solid tumor.

This sequence joins TRBV24-1 and TRBJ2-7; 8 nucleotides match TRBD2. The CDR3 runs to 15 residues. The ends lost 5 bases at V and 2 bases at J; junction bases unmatched: 7. The V gene's germline CDR1 is KGHDR and CDR2 SFDVKD. The CDR3 spells CATSARVAGTYEQYF. CDR3 sequence (DNA): TGTGCCACCAGTGCCCGGGTAGCGGGGACCTACGAGCAGTACTTC.

As regards this clonotype: The junction differs from germline at one of its ends, possibly a read error. The chain employs TRBV4-3 and TRBJ1-5, with 7 bases aligning to TRBD1. This CDR3 has 15 amino acids. Germline V gene data show CDR1 as LGHNA and CDR2 as YSLEER. This chain's CDR3 is CASSQEQGSNQPQHF. CDR3 DNA sequence: TGTGCCAGCAGCCAAGAACAGGGGAGCAATCAGCCCCAGCATTTT.

This clonotype ranks as medium-sized. V is TRBV15 and J is TRBJ1-5, with a possible D match to TRBD1 (5 bases). Germline lookup yields CDR1 LNHNV and CDR2 YYDKDF (reference sequence). With 3 bases removed from V and 7 bases from J, the gap between germline ends came to 13 bases. The CDR3 loop spans 14 amino acids. The CDR3, as DNA: TGTGCCACCAGCAGGGGTCCGGGGACCCAGCCCCAGCATTTT. This translates into CATSRGPGTQPQHF.

A remark on this clonotype: This may be a read error, as it is one base from a much larger clone. This chain links TRBV10-3 with TRBJ2-2, with D perhaps TRBD1 or TRBD2 (6 bases each). The CDR3 is 18 amino acids. Per germline, CDR1 ENHRY and CDR2 SYGVKD. This CDR3 reads CAISESKWGTGPTGGLFF. CDR3 DNA: TGTGCCATCAGTGAGTCAAAATGGGGTACAGGGCCCACCGGGGGGCTGTTTTTT.

This clonotype is deemed medium-sized. The V gene is TRBV19, the J gene TRBJ1-3; TRBD1 matches 8 bases. Germline loops: CDR1 LNHDA, CDR2 SQIVND (reference sequence). The ends lost 8 bases at V and 2 bases at J; junction bases unmatched: 5. This CDR3 is 14 amino acids long. CDR3 sequence reads: CASRRGLAGNTIYF. CDR3 in DNA: TGTGCCAGTCGCAGGGGGCTCGCTGGAAACACCATATATTTT.